The TCR beta chain under discussion was sequenced for a study of blood T cell repertoires in COVID-19. Study overall: Material from acute and convalescent COVID-19 was sourced from the United States, Italy and Spain. The analysed material was cDNA or gDNA that came from T cells, B-cell-depleted T cells, or PBMCs.

Methods used by the authors: Estimated nucleated cell counts came from reference gene primer amplification. Libraries were prepared by immunoSEQ multiplex PCR; TCRdb keeps only in-frame clonotypes and omits some of them. Clone size and the V and J calls come from that table; the DNA yielded D and trimming. This sample yields some 120,000 clones, of which about 85% are seen a single time; approximately 1.3% belongs to the top ten. Germline-derived CDR1 and CDR2 are SGHVS and FQNEAQ. The V and J ends lost 5 bases and 14 bases, in that order; junction bases with no gene match: 13. The CDR3 is made up of 16 amino acids.

The sequenced sample consisted of peripheral blood. The sequence was obtained from a man between 35 and 55 years old with acute or convalescent COVID-19. The chain uses TRBV7-8 and TRBJ1-6; TRBD1 matches 12 bases. This CDR3 is CASSPQTGTGGITLHF. CDR3 nucleotides: TGTGCCAGCAGCCCGCAAACCGGGACAGGGGGCATAACCCTCCACTTT. Based on the CDR3 plus reference TRBV7-8 and TRBJ1-6, the full variable domain is GAGVSQSPRYKVAKRGQDVALRCDPISGHVSLFWYQQALGQGPEFLTYFQNEAQLDKSGLPSDRFFAERPEGSVSTLKIQRTQQEDSAVYLCASSPQTGTGGITLHFGNGTRLTVT.